This T cell receptor (beta chain) was sequenced in a study of shared clonotypes between healthy human individuals. With 2 bases clipped from V and 1 base from J, the junction kept 5 bases outside the gene matches. CDR1 is KGHSH, CDR2 LQKENI, per germline. The CDR3 contains 15 residues. Sequencing was performed with immunoSEQ multiplex PCR; in TCRdb, only in-frame clones are kept and a portion is missing. Among fewer than 1.8 million clones listed, 98% were seen once. Sequenced: naive CD4+ T cells sorted from blood. Regarding subset: CD45RA+ positively selected. The sequence was collected from a man aged 30-40 years in good health. The chain combines TRBV18 with TRBJ2-7, with 7 bases aligning to TRBD2. CDR3 sequence: CASSPAQGLSYEQYF. The CDR3 DNA reads TGTGCCAGCTCACCAGCGCAGGGACTATCCTACGAGCAGTACTTC.